What follows are 22 T cell receptor beta chains derived from one specimen sequenced in a study of T cells in Graves' hyperthyroidism and ophthalmopathy (dated by TCRdb to the late 2010s). Libraries came from multiplex PCR. These reads were obtained on an Illumina HiSeq 2000. The TCR beta CDR3 regions were amplified from the RNA transcripts. The first round of RT-PCR for the TCR CDR3 was performed with the HTBI primer set and the Qiagen OneStep RT-PCR kit. TCRdb itself trimmed the public reads at Q25 with fastp, ran MiXCR and retained productive beta chains. Rows are unified per CDR3 protein, each entry keeping the most common DNA and genes. This sample is represented by roughly 250,000 distinct CDR3 sequences; approximately 14% of them were singletons. The ten largest account for 13% of the sample. Sequencing was performed on blood. The receptors come from a woman in her thirties or forties with Graves' hyperthyroidism that later progressed to Graves' ophthalmopathy.

This clonotype was seen at least ten times. The chain is built from TRBV4-1 and TRBJ2-3; the D is unclear. The length of the CDR3 is 17 residues. V was cut by 0 bases and J by 0 bases, with 13 bases left in between. Germline-derived CDR1 and CDR2 are MGHRA and YSYEKL. This CDR3 is CASSQEPQVTSTDTQYF. The CDR3 DNA is TGCGCCAGCAGCCAAGAACCGCAGGTGACTAGCACAGATACGCAGTATTTT.

This clonotype has ten or more counts. The genes are TRBV28 and TRBJ1-1; 7 bases line up with TRBD1. V lost 6 bases, J lost 3 bases, and 10 bases stayed unmatched. The CDR3 totals 15 residues. Germline CDR1 and CDR2: MDHEN and SYDVKM. DNA of the CDR3: TGTGCCAGCAGCCCCAGAGGGGGCCTGGACACTGAAGCTTTCTTT. Its translation is CASSPRGGLDTEAFF.

The sample holds many counts of this clonotype. The rearrangement joins TRBV6-6 to TRBJ2-3, with 10 positions matching TRBD2. J was trimmed by 2 bases and V by 0 bases; bases with no gene match: 2. The CDR3 consists of 16 residues. Looked up from germline, CDR1 is MNHNY and CDR2 is SVGAGI (reference sequence). The CDR3 loop is CASSYSSGRDTDTQYF. In DNA form, the CDR3 reads TGTGCCAGCAGTTACTCAAGCGGGAGGGACACAGATACGCAGTATTTT.

This clonotype was counted ten times or more. The gene calls are TRBV12-3 or TRBV12-4 and TRBJ2-1; 9 positions match TRBD1. Trimming took 6 bases from V and 8 from J; bases not matched to a gene: 17. This CDR3 is built from 17 residues. The CDR3 region has the DNA TGTGCCAGCAGCCCAACCCCGGGACAGGGAAGTCCCCATGAGCAGTTCTTC. Amino acids: CASSPTPGQGSPHEQFF.

This clonotype came up many times. The V call is TRBV28, the J call TRBJ2-3; 7 nucleotides match TRBD2. The V and J ends lost 5 bases and 7 bases, in that order; junction bases with no gene match: 18. CDR3 length: 17 amino acids. Germline CDR1 MDHEN, CDR2 SYDVKM. In DNA, the CDR3 is TGTGCCAGCAGTCCAGACCGCCCGAGCGGGGCAACGAATACGCAGTATTTT. This translates into CASSPDRPSGATNTQYF.

This clonotype was counted at least ten times. The V gene is TRBV28, the J gene TRBJ1-4; no definite D call. This CDR3 has 13 residues. Germline V gene data show CDR1 as MDHEN and CDR2 as SYDVKM. Trimming shortened V by 1 base and J by 6 bases, and 6 bases separated the two germline ends. The CDR3 DNA is TGTGCCAGCAGTTTATCCGGGGATGAAAAACTGTTTTTT. It yields the protein CASSLSGDEKLFF. The full variable domain, rest sourced from reference TRBV28 and TRBJ1-4, is DVKVTQSSRYLVKRTGEKVFLECVQDMDHENMFWYRQDPGLGLRLIYFSYDVKMKEKGDIPEGYSVSREKKERFSLILESASTNQTSMYLCASSLSGDEKLFFGSGTQLSVL.

Remarks on this clonotype: The junction departs from the called germline gene at one end, perhaps through a read error. The CDR3 spells CGAMGGTNQPQHF. The CDR3 DNA reads as TGCGGTGCCATGGGGGGTACCAATCAGCCCCAGCATTTT. This rearrangement joins TRBV20-1 to TRBJ1-5; TRBD1 might be the D (5 bases). Germline V CDR1 and CDR2: DFQATT, SNEGSKA (reference sequence). The length of the CDR3 is 13 residues.

This clonotype was counted at least ten times. The V gene is TRBV5-1, the J gene TRBJ2-1; the D is unclear. The CDR3 length is 13 residues. V gave up 1 base and J gave up 6 bases, with 8 bases separating them. Germline V CDR1 and CDR2: SGHRS, YFSETQ. DNA for the CDR3: TGCGCCAGCAGCTTGTCTAGGTCCAATGAGCAGTTCTTC. Protein: CASSLSRSNEQFF.

This clonotype was counted many times. CDR3 amino acids: CASSQLGDYNEQFF. The CDR3 region has the DNA TGCGCCAGCAGCCAACTAGGGGACTACAATGAGCAGTTCTTC. This rearrangement joins TRBV4-1 to TRBJ2-1; tentatively, D is TRBD1 (5 bases). The CDR3 length is 14 residues. Germline values: CDR1 MGHRA, CDR2 YSYEKL. The ends were cut back, 2 bases at V and 3 bases at J, with 8 bases in the middle.

This clonotype has ten or more counts. The chain combines TRBV20-1 with TRBJ1-5; no clear D gene. Deletions cut 3 bases from V and 3 bases from J, with 9 bases between. CDR3 length equals 13 residues. CDR1 and CDR2 from the germline V gene are DFQATT and SNEGSKA (reference sequence). This CDR3 is CSARSAVNQPQHF. For the CDR3, the DNA is TGCAGTGCTAGGTCGGCGGTCAATCAGCCCCAGCATTTT.

This clonotype was counted ten times or more. The V gene is TRBV12-3 or TRBV12-4, the J gene TRBJ1-5, with D tentatively TRBD1 (6 bases). Trimming removed 7 bases at V and 4 bases at J, with 20 bases between. The CDR3 consists of 16 residues. Here the CDR3 reads CASTYLGGAGNQPQHF. The CDR3 DNA is TGTGCCAGCACCTATCTAGGGGGGGCGGGGAATCAGCCCCAGCATTTT.

At least ten counts were recorded for this clonotype. The chain has TRBV20-1 and TRBJ1-6, with TRBD1 as a possible D gene (6 bases). Trimming left V 0 bases short and J 7 bases short, with 16 bases between. CDR1 DFQATT and CDR2 SNEGSKA come from the germline V gene (reference sequence). This CDR3 has 16 amino acids. Here the CDR3 reads CSARDMRQGYNSPLHF. Written as DNA, the CDR3 is TGCAGTGCTAGAGATATGAGGCAGGGGTACAATTCACCCCTCCACTTT.

This clonotype has a count of ten or more. The chain links TRBV4-1 to TRBJ2-5, with D perhaps TRBD2 (5 bases). This CDR3 contains 15 residues. Germline loops: CDR1 MGHRA, CDR2 YSYEKL. V was pared by 2 bases and J by 3 bases, with 13 bases between. This CDR3 is CASSQLRAPEETQYF. CDR3 DNA sequence: TGCGCCAGCAGCCAATTGAGGGCACCAGAAGAGACCCAGTACTTC.

The chain is built from TRBV11-3 and TRBJ2-7, with 8 bases identical to TRBD1. J gave up 1 base and V 4 bases, and 3 bases lay outside the gene matches. This CDR3 spans 14 amino acids. Per the germline V gene, CDR1 is SGHNT and CDR2 is YENEEA. The CDR3 here is CASSYGQGSYEQYF. The CDR3 region has the DNA TGTGCCAGCAGCTACGGACAGGGTTCCTACGAGCAGTACTTC.

This clonotype was counted at least ten times. The chain recombines TRBV10-3 with TRBJ1-1; tentatively, D is TRBD1 (6 bases). Germline CDR1 is ENHRY and CDR2 is SYGVKD. Trimming took 4 bases from V and 6 from J, leaving 15 bases between them. The CDR3 length is 14 residues. The CDR3 sequence is CAISATDSFSEAFF. CDR3 nucleotide sequence: TGTGCCATCAGTGCGACGGACAGTTTTTCTGAAGCTTTCTTT.

Only a few counts were recorded for this clonotype. The CDR3 DNA sequence: TGCGCCAGCAAAATGCGGGCTACAGGGTCTAATCAGCCCCAGCATTTT. It encodes CASKMRATGSNQPQHF. V usage is TRBV4-1 and J usage is TRBJ1-5, with D possibly matching TRBD1 (6 bases). Per the germline V gene, CDR1 is MGHRA and CDR2 is YSYEKL. CDR3 length: 16 residues. V gave up 7 bases and J gave up 4 bases, with 20 bases separating them.

This clonotype showed up many times. The CDR3 protein is CASSYRRGGKGETQYF. The CDR3 nucleotides are TGTGCCAGCAGCTACCGAAGAGGGGGGAAAGGAGAGACCCAGTACTTC. V usage is TRBV14 and J usage is TRBJ2-5, with D perhaps being TRBD1 or TRBD2 (6 bases each). CDR1 and CDR2 (germline): SGHDN, FVKESK. Trimming removed 5 bases at V and 4 bases at J, with 20 bases between. This CDR3 region has 16 residues.

This clonotype showed up many times. The chain combines TRBV3-1 with TRBJ2-4; TRBD2 is a possible D gene (5 bases). V was cut by 0 bases and J by 11 bases, with 8 bases left in between. This CDR3 is built from 12 residues. Germline CDR1 is LGHDT and CDR2 is YNNKEL (reference sequence). CDR3 in amino acids: CASSQDGSVQYF. For the CDR3, the DNA is TGTGCCAGCAGCCAAGATGGGAGTGTTCAGTACTTC.

In its sample, this clonotype was seen many times. The V call is TRBV30, the J call TRBJ1-6; D perhaps matches TRBD1 (5 bases). This CDR3 spans 12 amino acids. V dropped 3 bases and J dropped 13 bases, with 13 bases sitting between them. The germline V gene encodes CDR1 GTSNPN and CDR2 SVGIG (reference sequence). CDR3 bases: TGTGCCTGGAGCGAGACAGCTTCGCCCCTCCACTTT. This gives the protein CAWSETASPLHF.

For this clonotype: Just one base apart from a much larger clone, this may be a read error. This chain uses TRBV19 with TRBJ1-5; D is unresolved. There are 15 residues in the CDR3. CDR1 and CDR2 from the germline V gene are LNHDA and SQIVND (reference sequence). Trimming removed 8 bases from V and 2 bases from J, with 16 bases in between. The CDR3 sequence is CASLARAEGNQPQHF. CDR3 sequence (DNA): TGTGCCAGTCTCGCGCGGGCAGAAGGCAATCAGCCCCAGCATTTT.

This clonotype occurred many times. V usage is TRBV20-1 and J usage is TRBJ1-6, with 8 positions matching TRBD1. With V trimmed by 5 bases and J by 0 bases, 18 bases remained unmatched. The CDR3 spans 20 residues. Germline V CDR1 and CDR2: DFQATT, SNEGSKA (reference sequence). Written as DNA, the CDR3 is TGCAGTGCTTCGCGATCCGGGACAGGATGGAAGAGCTCCTATAATTCACCCCTCCACTTT. This gives the protein CSASRSGTGWKSSYNSPLHF.

In this sample, this clonotype turned up many times. V gene TRBV10-3 combines with J gene TRBJ2-7, with D perhaps assigned TRBD1 or TRBD2 (5 bases each). The V end was cut by 8 bases, the J end by 3 bases, with 17 bases between. Germline V gene sequence: CDR1 ENHRY, CDR2 SYGVKD. CDR3 length: 14 amino acids. CDR3 protein: CAIGDGIIDYEQYF. The CDR3, as DNA: TGTGCCATCGGGGACGGTATAATAGACTACGAGCAGTACTTC.